This TCR beta chain was found in a study of identical twins. The study, taken as a whole, reports: The study found that models underestimated out-of-frame TCR alpha sharing in monozygotic twins. Insertion counts were lower in abundant cord blood beta clonotypes, a trend that memory repertoires did not show.

A word on this clonotype: The antigen remains unidentified.

TCRdb ran MiXCR on the 5' RACE reads and lists one entry per CDR3 protein. Of 400,000 to 500,000 distinct CDR3 sequences in the sample, around an eighth are singletons; the top ten hold approximately 0.98%. The CDR3 contains 16 residues. V was cut by 6 bases and J by 2 bases, with 20 bases left in between. Per the germline V gene, CDR1 is DFQATT and CDR2 is SNEGSKA (reference sequence). The data also belong to a second study, concerning yellow fever vaccine responses in identical twins. From that report: The authors reported partly convergent, partly personalized vaccine responses in identical twins.

This sequence joins TRBV20-1 and TRBJ2-1, with D possibly being TRBD1 (6 bases). The TCR comes from a woman aged 18-30 years in good health. Sequencing input: CD4+ T cells sorted from blood. This chain's CDR3 is CSAPHRAMSAYNEQFF. CDR3 nucleotides: TGCAGTGCCCCCCACAGGGCTATGTCGGCCTACAATGAGCAGTTCTTC.